Reported below is one TCR beta chain. Its antigen remains unknown. TRB cDNA libraries were made by UMI-labeled 5' RACE. TCRdb reanalyzed the 5' RACE reads and collapses them to one entry per CDR3 protein, without DNA. The sample has about 130,000 distinct CDR3 sequences. This sample was included in a study of CXCR3-negative and CXCR3-positive naive CD8 T cells. Across the study: A total of roughly 140 million TRB reads was generated, with about 1.5 +/- 0.3 million per library.

The study's findings and limits: Naive cells that were CXCR3-negative or CXCR3-positive used TRBV-TRBJ genes alike, while memory cells diverged.

The source material was naive CXCR3- CD8+ T cells from blood. Noted subset: CD45RO-CCR7+CD27+CD95- naive CD8+ T cells lacking CXCR3 (TNR3-). This clonotype originated in a human donor in good health. Some clones in this sample may be carry-over from other donors' samples.

This chain's CDR3 is CASSPGQGAWDTQYF. This chain uses TRBV7-6 with TRBJ2-3; lacking DNA, the TRBD1 call made by TCRdb goes unchecked. Germline assignment: CDR1 SGHVS and CDR2 FNYEAQ. The CDR3 sequence is 15 residues long.